In its sample, the clone carrying this T cell receptor (beta chain) was seen a few times. The ends were cut back, 0 bases at V and 1 base at J, with 7 bases in the middle. The V gene's germline CDR1 is GTSNPN and CDR2 SVGIG (reference sequence). CDR3 size: 13 residues. Clones were read by immunoSEQ multiplex PCR, and TCRdb kept only the in-frame ones, dropping some. The table shows under 55,000 clones, with around four fifths occurring only once. This entry is derived from a study of radiotherapy plus CTLA-4 blockade in lung cancer. Turning to the study itself: Disease control was achieved by around 33% of patients, and objective responses by over 15%.

Alongside CTLA-4 blockade with ipilimumab, patients with chemo-refractory metastatic non-small-cell lung cancer received focal radiation. This receptor was obtained from a human donor with non-small cell lung cancer who had a partial response to radiotherapy plus ipilimumab. This rearrangement joins TRBV30 to TRBJ2-7; possibly TRBD1 for D (5 bases). Sequenced here: peripheral blood, sampled from a patient treated with radiotherapy plus ipilimumab. CDR3 sequence: CAWSVKGSYEQYF. CDR3 coding DNA: TGTGCCTGGAGTGTAAAGGGGTCCTACGAGCAGTACTTC.